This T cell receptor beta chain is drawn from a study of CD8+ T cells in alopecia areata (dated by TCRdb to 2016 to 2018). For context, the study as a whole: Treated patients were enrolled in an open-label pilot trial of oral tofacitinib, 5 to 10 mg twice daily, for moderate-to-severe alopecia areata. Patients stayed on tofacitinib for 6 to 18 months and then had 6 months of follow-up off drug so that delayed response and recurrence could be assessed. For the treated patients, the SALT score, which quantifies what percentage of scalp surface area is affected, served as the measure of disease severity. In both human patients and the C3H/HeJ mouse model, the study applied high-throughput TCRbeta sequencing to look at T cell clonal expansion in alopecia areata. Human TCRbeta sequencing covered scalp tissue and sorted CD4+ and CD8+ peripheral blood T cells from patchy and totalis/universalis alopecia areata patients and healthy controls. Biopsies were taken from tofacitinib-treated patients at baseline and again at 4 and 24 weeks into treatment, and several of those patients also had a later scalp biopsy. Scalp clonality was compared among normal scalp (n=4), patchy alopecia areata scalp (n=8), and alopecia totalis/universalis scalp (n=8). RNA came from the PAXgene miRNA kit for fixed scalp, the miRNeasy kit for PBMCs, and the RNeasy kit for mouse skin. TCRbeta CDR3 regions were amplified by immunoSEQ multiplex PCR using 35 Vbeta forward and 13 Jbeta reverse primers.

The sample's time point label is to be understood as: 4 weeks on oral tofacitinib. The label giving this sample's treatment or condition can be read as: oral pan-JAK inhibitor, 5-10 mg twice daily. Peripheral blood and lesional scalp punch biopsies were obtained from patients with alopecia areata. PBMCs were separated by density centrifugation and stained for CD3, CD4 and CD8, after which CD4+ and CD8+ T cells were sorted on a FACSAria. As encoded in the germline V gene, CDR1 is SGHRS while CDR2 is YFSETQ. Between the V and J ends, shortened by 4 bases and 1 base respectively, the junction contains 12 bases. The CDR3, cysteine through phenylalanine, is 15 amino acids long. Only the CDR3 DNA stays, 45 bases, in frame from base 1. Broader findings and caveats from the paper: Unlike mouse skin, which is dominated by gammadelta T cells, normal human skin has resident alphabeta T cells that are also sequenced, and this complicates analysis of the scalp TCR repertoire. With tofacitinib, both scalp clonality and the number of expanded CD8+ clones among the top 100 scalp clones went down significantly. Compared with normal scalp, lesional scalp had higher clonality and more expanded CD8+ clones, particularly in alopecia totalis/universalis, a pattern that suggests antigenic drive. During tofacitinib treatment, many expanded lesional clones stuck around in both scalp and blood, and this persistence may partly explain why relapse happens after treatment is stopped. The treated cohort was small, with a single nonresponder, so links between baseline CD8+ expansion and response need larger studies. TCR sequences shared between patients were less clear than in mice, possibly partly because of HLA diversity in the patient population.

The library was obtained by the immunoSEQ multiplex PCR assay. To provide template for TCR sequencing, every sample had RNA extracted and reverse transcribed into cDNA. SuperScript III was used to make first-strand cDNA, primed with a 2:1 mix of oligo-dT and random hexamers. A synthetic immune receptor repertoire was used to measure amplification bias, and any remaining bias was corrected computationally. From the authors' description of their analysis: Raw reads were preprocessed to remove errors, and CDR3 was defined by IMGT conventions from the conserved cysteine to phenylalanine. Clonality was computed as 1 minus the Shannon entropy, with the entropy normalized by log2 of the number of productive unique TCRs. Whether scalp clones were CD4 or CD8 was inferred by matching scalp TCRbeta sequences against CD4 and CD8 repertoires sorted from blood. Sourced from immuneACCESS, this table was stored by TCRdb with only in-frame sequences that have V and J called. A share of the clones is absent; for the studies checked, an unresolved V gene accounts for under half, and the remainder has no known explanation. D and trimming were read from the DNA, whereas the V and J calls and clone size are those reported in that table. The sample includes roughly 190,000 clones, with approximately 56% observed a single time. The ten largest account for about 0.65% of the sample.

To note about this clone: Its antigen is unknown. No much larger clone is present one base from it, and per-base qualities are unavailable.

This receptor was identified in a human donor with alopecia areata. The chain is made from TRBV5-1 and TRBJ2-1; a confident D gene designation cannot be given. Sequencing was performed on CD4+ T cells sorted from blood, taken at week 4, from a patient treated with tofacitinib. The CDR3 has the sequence CASSDSGNSYNEQFF. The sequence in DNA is TGCGCCAGCAGCGATAGTGGGAATTCCTACAATGAGCAGTTCTTC. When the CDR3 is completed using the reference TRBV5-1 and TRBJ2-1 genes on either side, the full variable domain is KAGVTQTPRYLIKTRGQQVTLSCSPISGHRSVSWYQQTPGQGLQFLFEYFSETQRNKGNFPGRFSGRQFSNSRSEMNVSTLELGDSALYLCASSDSGNSYNEQFFGPGTRLTVL.